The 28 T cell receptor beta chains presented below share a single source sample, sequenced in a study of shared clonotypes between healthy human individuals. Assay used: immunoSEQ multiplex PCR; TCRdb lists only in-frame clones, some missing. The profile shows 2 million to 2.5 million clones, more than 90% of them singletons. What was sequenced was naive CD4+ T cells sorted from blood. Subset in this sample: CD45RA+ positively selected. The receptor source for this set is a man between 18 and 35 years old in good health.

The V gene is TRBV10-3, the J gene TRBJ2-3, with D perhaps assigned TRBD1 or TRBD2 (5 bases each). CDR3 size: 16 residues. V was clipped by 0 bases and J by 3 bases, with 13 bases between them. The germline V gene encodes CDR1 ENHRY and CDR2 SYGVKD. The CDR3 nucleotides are TGTGCCATCAGTGAGTCGAGCGGTGGGACGACAGATACGCAGTATTTT. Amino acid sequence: CAISESSGGTTDTQYF.

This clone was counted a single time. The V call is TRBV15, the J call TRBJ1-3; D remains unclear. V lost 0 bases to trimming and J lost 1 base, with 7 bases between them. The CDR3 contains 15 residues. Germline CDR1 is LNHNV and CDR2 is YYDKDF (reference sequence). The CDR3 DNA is TGTGCCACCAGCAGAGATATTCTTTCTGGAAACACCATATATTTT. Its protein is CATSRDILSGNTIYF.

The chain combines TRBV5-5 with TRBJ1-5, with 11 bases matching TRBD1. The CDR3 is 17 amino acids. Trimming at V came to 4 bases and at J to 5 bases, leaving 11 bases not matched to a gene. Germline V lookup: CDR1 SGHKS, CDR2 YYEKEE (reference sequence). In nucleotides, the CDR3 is TGTGCCAGCAGCCCATGGACAGGGGGCGCGTTTGATCAGCCCCAGCATTTT. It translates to CASSPWTGGAFDQPQHF.

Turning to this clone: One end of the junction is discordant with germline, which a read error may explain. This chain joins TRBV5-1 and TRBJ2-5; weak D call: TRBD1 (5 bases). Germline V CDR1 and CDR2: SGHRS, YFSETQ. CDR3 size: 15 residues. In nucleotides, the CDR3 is TGCGCCAGCAGCTTGCATACAGGAGCTCAAGGGACCCAGTACTTC. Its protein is CASSLHTGAQGTQYF. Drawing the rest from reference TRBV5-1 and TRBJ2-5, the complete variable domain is KAGVTQTPRYLIKTRGQQVTLSCSPISGHRSVSWYQQTPGQGLQFLFEYFSETQRNKGNFPGRFSGRQFSNSRSEMNVSTLELGDSALYLCASSLHTGAQGTQYFGPGTRLLVL.

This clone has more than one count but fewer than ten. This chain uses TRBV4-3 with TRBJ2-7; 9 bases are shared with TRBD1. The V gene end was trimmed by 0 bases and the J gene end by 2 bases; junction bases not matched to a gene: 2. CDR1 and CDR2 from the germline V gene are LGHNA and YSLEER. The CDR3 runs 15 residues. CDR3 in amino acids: CASSQDWDRAYEQYF. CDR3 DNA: TGCGCCAGCAGCCAAGATTGGGACAGGGCCTACGAGCAGTACTTC.

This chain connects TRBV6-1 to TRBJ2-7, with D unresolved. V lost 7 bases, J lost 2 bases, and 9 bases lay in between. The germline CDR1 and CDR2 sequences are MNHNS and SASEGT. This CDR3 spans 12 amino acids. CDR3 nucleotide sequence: TGTGCCAGCAAGCCCGGACCCTACGAGCAGTACTTC. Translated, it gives CASKPGPYEQYF.

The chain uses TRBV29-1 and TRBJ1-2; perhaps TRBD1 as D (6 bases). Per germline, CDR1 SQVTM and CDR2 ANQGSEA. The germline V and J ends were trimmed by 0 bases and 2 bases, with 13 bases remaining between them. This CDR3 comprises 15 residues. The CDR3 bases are TGCAGCGTTGAAGATAGAGGGGGGCGCAACTATGGCTACACCTTC. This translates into CSVEDRGGRNYGYTF.

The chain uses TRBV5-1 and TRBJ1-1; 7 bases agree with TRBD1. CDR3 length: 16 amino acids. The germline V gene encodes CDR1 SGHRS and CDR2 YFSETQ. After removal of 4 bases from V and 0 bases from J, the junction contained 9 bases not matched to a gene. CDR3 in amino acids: CASSPRTGSMNTEAFF. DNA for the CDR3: TGCGCCAGCAGCCCCAGGACAGGTTCCATGAACACTGAAGCTTTCTTT.

The CDR3 loop is CASSRSSVRITGGNQPQHF. In nucleotides, the CDR3 is TGTGCCAGCAGTCGAAGCTCTGTTAGGATCACCGGTGGCAATCAGCCCCAGCATTTT. The rearrangement links TRBV5-8 to TRBJ1-5, with D uncertain. Germline lookup yields CDR1 SGHTS and CDR2 YDEGEE. CDR3 size: 19 residues. V lost 5 bases and J lost 2, with 26 bases in between.

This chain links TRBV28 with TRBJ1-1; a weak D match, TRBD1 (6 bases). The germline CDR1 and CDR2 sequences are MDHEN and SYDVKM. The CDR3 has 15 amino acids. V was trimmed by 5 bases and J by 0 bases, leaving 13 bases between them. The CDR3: CASSTNRVVNTEAFF. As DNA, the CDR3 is TGTGCCAGCAGTACTAACAGGGTCGTGAACACTGAAGCTTTCTTT.

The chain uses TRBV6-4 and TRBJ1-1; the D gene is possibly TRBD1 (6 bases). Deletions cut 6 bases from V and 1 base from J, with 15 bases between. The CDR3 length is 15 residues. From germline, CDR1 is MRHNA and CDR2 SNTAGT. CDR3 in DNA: TGTGCCAGCAGACGTAGGGGGGGCGGGAACACTGAAGCTTTCTTT. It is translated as CASRRRGGGNTEAFF.

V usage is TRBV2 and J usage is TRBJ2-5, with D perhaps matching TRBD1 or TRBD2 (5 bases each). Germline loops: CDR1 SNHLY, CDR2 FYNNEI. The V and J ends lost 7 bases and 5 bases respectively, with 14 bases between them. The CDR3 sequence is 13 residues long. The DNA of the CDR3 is TGTGCCAGCACGGGACCAAAATGGGAGACCCAGTACTTC. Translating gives CASTGPKWETQYF.

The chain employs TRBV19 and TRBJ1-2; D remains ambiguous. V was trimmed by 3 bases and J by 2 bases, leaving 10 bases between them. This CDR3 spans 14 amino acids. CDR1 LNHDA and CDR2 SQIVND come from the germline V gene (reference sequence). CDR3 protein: CASSIRTVNYGYTF. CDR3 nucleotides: TGTGCCAGTAGTATTCGGACGGTGAACTATGGCTACACCTTC.

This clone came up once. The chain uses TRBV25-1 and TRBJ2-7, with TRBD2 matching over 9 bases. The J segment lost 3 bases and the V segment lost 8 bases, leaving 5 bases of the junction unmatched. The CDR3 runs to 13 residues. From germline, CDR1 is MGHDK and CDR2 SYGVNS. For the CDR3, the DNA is TGTGCCAGCCTCCGACTAGCGGACTACGAGCAGTACTTC. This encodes CASLRLADYEQYF.

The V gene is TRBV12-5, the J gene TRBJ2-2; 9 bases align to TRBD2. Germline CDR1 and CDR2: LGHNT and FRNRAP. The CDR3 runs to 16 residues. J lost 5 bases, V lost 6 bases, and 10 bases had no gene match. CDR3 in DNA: TGTGCTAGTGGCCTAATACTAGCGGGTACAACCGGGGAGCTGTTTTTT. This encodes CASGLILAGTTGELFF.

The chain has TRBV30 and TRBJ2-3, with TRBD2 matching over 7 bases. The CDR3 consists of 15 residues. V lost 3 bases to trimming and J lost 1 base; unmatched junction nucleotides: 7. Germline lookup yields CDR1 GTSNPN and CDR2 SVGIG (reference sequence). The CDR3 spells CAWSSGAGGTDTQYF. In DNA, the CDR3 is TGTGCCTGGAGCAGTGGGGCGGGAGGCACAGATACGCAGTATTTT.

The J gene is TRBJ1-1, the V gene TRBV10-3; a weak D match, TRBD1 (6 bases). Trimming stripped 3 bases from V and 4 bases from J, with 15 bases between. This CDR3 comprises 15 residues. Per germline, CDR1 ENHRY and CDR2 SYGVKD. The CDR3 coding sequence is TGTGCCATCAGTGACAGTAACAGGGTGGCCACTGAAGCTTTCTTT. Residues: CAISDSNRVATEAFF.

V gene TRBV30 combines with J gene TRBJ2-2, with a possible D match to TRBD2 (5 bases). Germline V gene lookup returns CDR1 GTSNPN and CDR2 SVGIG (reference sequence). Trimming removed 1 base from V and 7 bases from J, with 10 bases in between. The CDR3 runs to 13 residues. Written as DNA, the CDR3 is TGTGCCTGGAGTGGCGGGTTTAACGGGGAGCTGTTTTTT. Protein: CAWSGGFNGELFF.

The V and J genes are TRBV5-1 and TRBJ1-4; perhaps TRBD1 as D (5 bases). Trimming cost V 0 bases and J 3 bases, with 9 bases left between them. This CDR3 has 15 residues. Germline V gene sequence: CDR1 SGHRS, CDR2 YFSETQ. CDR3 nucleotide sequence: TGCGCCAGCAGCTTGGAAGCGGGGGCTAATGAAAAACTGTTTTTT. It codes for CASSLEAGANEKLFF.

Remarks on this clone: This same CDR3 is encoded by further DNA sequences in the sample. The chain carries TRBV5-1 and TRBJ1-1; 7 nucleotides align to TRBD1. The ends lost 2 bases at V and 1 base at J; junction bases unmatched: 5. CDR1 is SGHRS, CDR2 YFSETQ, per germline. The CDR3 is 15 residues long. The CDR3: CASSLGGRGNTEAFF. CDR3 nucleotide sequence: TGCGCCAGCAGCTTAGGGGGCCGGGGGAACACTGAAGCTTTCTTT.

CDR3 sequence reads: CASTTSRYNEQFF. CDR3 in DNA: TGTGCCAGTACGACTAGCAGGTACAATGAGCAGTTCTTC. The chain has TRBV19 and TRBJ2-1, with 7 nucleotides matching TRBD2. This CDR3 has 13 residues. Germline values: CDR1 LNHDA, CDR2 SQIVND (reference sequence). Unmatched junction bases numbered 4, after V lost 7 bases and J lost 4 bases.

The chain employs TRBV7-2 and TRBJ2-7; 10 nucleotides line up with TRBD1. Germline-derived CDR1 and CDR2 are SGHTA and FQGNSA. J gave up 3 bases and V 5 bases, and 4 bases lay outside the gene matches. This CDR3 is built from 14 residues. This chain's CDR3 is CASSHRDRGYEQYF. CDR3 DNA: TGTGCCAGCAGCCACCGGGACAGGGGCTACGAGCAGTACTTC.

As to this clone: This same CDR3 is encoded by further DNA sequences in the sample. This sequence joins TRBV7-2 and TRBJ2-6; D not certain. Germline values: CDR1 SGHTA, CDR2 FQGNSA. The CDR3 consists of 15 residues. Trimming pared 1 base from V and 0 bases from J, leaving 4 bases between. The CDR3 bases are TGTGCCAGCAGCTTAGGACCCTCTGGGGCCAACGTCCTGACTTTC. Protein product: CASSLGPSGANVLTF.

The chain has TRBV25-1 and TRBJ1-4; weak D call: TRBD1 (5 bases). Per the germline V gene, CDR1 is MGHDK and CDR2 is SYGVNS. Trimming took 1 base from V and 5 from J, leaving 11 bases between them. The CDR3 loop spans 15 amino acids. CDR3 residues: CASSELSSGNEKLFF. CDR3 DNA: TGTGCCAGCAGTGAATTATCCTCAGGGAATGAAAAACTGTTTTTT.

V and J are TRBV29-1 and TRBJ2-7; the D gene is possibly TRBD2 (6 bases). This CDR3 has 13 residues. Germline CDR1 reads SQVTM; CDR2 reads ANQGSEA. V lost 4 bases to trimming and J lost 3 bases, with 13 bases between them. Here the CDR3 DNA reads TGCAGCGTTGTGGGGGGACTCCTCTACGAGCAGTACTTC. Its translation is CSVVGGLLYEQYF.

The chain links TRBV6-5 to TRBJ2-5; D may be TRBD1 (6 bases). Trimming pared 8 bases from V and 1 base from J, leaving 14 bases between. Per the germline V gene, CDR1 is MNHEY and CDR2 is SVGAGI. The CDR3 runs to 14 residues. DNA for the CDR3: TGTGCCAGCTCTGTACAGGGCTTCCAAGAGACCCAGTACTTC. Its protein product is CASSVQGFQETQYF.

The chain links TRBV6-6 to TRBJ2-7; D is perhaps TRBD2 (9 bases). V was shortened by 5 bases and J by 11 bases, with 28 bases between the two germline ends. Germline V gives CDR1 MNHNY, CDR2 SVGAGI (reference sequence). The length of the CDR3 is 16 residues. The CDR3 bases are TGTGCCAGCAGTCACCCTCAGGGGGCGGGAGGGCCGGAGGAGTACTTC. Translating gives CASSHPQGAGGPEEYF.

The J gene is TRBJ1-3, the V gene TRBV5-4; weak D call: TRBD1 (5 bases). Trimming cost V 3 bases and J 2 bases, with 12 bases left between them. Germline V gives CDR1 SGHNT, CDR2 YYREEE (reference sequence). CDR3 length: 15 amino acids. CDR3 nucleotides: TGTGCCAGCAGCTCGTTTCAGGGAACTGGAAACACCATATATTTT. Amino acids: CASSSFQGTGNTIYF.